The rows below give T cell receptor beta chains drawn from one sample of a study of blood T cell repertoires in COVID-19. This table comes from immunoSEQ multiplex PCR, and its TCRdb copy is limited to in-frame clones, with some not included. Of 250,000 to 300,000 clones listed, about nine tenths are singletons. The sequenced sample was PBMCs or T cells enriched from blood (not recorded which). The receptors originated from a woman between 40 and 50 years old who had recovered from COVID-19. Both conserved end residues are part of each CDR3. D genes are given only for firm matches. Only part of the rows carry a size: once, few, many, or a class if the clone is expanded.

clone_size d_call j_call v_call cdr3_aa cdr3_nt
NA TRBD2 TRBJ2-5 TRBV5-1 CASSQWTSGPETQYF TGCGCCAGCAGCCAATGGACTAGCGGCCCAGAGACCCAGTACTTC
once TRBD2 TRBJ2-7 TRBV19 CASSPRLAGDDEQYF TGTGCCAGTAGTCCGAGACTAGCGGGAGACGACGAGCAGTACTTC
NA TRBD2 TRBJ2-2 TRBV24-1 CATSDPGGTGELFF TGTGCCACCAGTGATCCCGGGGGGACCGGGGAGCTGTTTTTT
NA NA TRBJ1-1 TRBV25-1 CASSDGQNTEAFF TGTGCCAGCAGTGACGGACAGAACACTGAAGCTTTCTTT
NA TRBD1 TRBJ1-2 TRBV5-1 CASSSLPGQGGYGYTF TGCGCCAGCAGCTCACTTCCGGGACAGGGAGGCTATGGCTACACCTTC
NA NA TRBJ1-1 TRBV30 CAWSPPGLSTEAFF TGTGCCTGGAGTCCCCCAGGGCTCTCGACTGAAGCTTTCTTT
NA NA TRBJ1-1 TRBV19 CASSLLSTGNTEAFF TGTGCCAGCTCGCTGCTTTCCACGGGGAACACTGAAGCTTTCTTT
once NA TRBJ1-4 TRBV4-3 CASSTRPSTGEKLFF TGCGCCAGCAGCACTAGACCCTCGACAGGTGAAAAACTGTTTTTT
NA NA TRBJ1-2 TRBV7-9 CASSPGWTAYGYTF TGTGCCAGCAGCCCCGGTTGGACAGCCTATGGCTACACCTTC
once NA TRBJ1-4 TRBV3-1/TRBV3-2 CASSQGGTNYEKLFF TGTGCCAGCAGCCAGGGGGGAACGAATTATGAAAAACTGTTTTTT
NA NA TRBJ2-2 TRBV6-1 CASSEMFANTGELFF TGTGCCAGCAGTGAAATGTTCGCGAACACCGGGGAGCTGTTTTTT
NA NA TRBJ2-3 TRBV15 CATSRDRTDTQYF TGTGCCACCAGCAGAGATCGGACAGATACGCAGTATTTT
NA TRBD1 TRBJ1-6 TRBV5-1 CASSLTGSDSPLHF TGCGCCAGCAGCCTGACAGGGTCGGATTCACCCCTCCACTTT
once NA TRBJ1-4 TRBV7-9 CASSPRATNEKLFF TGTGCCAGCAGCCCACGGGCAACTAATGAAAAACTGTTTTTT
NA NA TRBJ1-1 TRBV5-1 CASSSEAGLSEAFF TGCGCCAGCAGCTCCGAGGCCGGCCTCAGTGAGGCTTTCTTT
NA TRBD1 TRBJ2-2 TRBV9 CASSPNLRDSVTGELFF TGTGCCAGCAGCCCGAACCTCCGGGACAGCGTCACCGGGGAGCTGTTTTTT
NA NA TRBJ1-5 TRBV21-1 CASSKDSLMNQPQHF TGTGCCAGCAGCAAAGATTCACTGATGAATCAGCCCCAGCATTTT
NA NA TRBJ2-3 TRBV27 CASSPGNLAPRIDTQYF TGTGCCAGCAGCCCAGGGAACCTAGCGCCGCGGATAGATACGCAGTATTTT
NA NA TRBJ1-2 TRBV15 CATSRGGEPDYGYTF TGTGCCACCAGCAGAGGCGGGGAGCCAGACTATGGCTACACCTTC
NA TRBD1 TRBJ2-7 TRBV5-1 CASSLAPGTGKFNF TGCGCCAGCAGCTTGGCTCCTGGGACAGGAAAGTTTAACTTC
NA TRBD2 TRBJ2-7 TRBV7-8 CASSLVRREGLYEQYF TGTGCCAGCAGCTTAGTTAGGCGGGAGGGCCTCTACGAGCAGTACTTC
NA TRBD2 TRBJ2-3 TRBV9 CASSVGAILTSLTDTQYF TGTGCCAGCAGCGTAGGAGCCATTTTGACTAGCCTCACAGATACGCAGTATTTT
NA NA TRBJ2-2 TRBV19 CASSPRPGFTGELFF TGTGCCAGTAGTCCCCGTCCGGGGTTTACCGGGGAGCTGTTTTTT
NA TRBD1 TRBJ1-6 TRBV6-5 CASRYTGANSPLHF TGTGCCAGCCGATACACAGGGGCTAATTCACCCCTCCACTTT
NA NA TRBJ2-5 TRBV1 CTSSPTPRGAEETQYF TGCACCAGCAGCCCGACTCCCCGGGGGGCCGAAGAGACCCAGTACTTC
NA TRBD1 TRBJ1-2 TRBV18 CASAGQGRLFDYGYTF TGTGCCAGCGCCGGACAGGGGCGGCTTTTCGACTATGGCTACACCTTC
NA NA TRBJ2-7 TRBV6-5 CASLRQRNSYEQYF TGTGCCAGTTTACGACAGAGAAACTCCTACGAGCAGTACTTC
NA TRBD2 TRBJ2-1 TRBV9 CASSALGTSGGAREQFF TGTGCCAGCAGCGCCCTTGGGACTAGCGGGGGGGCTCGGGAGCAGTTCTTC
NA NA TRBJ2-7 TRBV18 CASSEGVSYEQYF TGTGCCAGCTCGGAAGGAGTTTCCTACGAGCAGTACTTC
NA TRBD1 TRBJ1-5 TRBV27 CASSTGGLSNQPQHF TGTGCCAGCAGTACAGGGGGCTTGAGCAATCAGCCCCAGCATTTT
NA NA TRBJ1-6 TRBV10-3 CAIRETGANSPLHF TGTGCCATCAGAGAGACAGGAGCCAATTCACCCCTCCACTTT
NA NA TRBJ1-5 TRBV12-5 CASAIGEQRYQPQHF TGTGCTAGTGCAATCGGGGAACAGCGTTATCAGCCCCAGCATTTT
NA TRBD1 TRBJ1-2 TRBV9 CASSVAPTGNYGYTF TGTGCCAGCAGCGTAGCCCCGACAGGGAACTATGGCTACACCTTC
NA TRBD2 TRBJ2-3 TRBV4-1 CASSQTSGPSTDTQYF TGCGCCAGCAGCCAGACTAGCGGACCTAGCACAGATACGCAGTATTTT
NA TRBD1 TRBJ1-2 TRBV7-2 CASSPSGQGRHGYTF TGTGCCAGCAGCCCTTCTGGACAGGGACGTCATGGCTACACCTTC
NA NA TRBJ2-7 TRBV4-3 CASSQESSAAGYEQYF TGCGCCAGCAGCCAAGAGAGTTCGGCAGCAGGCTACGAGCAGTACTTC
NA NA TRBJ2-7 TRBV6-5 CATHSSGAGVQYF TGTGCCACCCACTCATCAGGGGCTGGGGTGCAGTACTTC
NA NA TRBJ2-3 TRBV7-3 CASSHDAPVDTQYF TGTGCCAGCAGCCACGATGCTCCAGTAGATACGCAGTATTTT
NA TRBD1 TRBJ1-5 TRBV23-1 CASSRTDRGRRGNQPQHF TGCGCCAGCAGTCGGACCGACAGGGGGCGCCGGGGCAATCAGCCCCAGCATTTT
NA NA TRBJ1-1 TRBV4-3 CASSQGAYTEAFF TGCGCCAGCAGCCAGGGGGCGTACACTGAAGCTTTCTTT
NA TRBD2 TRBJ2-7 TRBV28 CASRTSGSVNEQYF TGTGCCAGCAGAACTAGCGGGAGCGTGAACGAGCAGTACTTC
NA TRBD1 TRBJ1-2 TRBV2 CASSAISGTGDGYTF TGTGCCAGCAGTGCAATTTCCGGGACAGGGGATGGCTACACCTTC
NA TRBD1 TRBJ2-3 TRBV9 CASSATGGAGTDTQYF TGTGCCAGCAGCGCCACAGGGGGCGCAGGCACAGATACGCAGTATTTT
NA TRBD1 TRBJ2-7 TRBV27 CASSSGTGNHEQYF TGTGCCAGCAGCTCCGGGACAGGTAACCACGAGCAGTACTTC
NA NA TRBJ1-2 TRBV2 CASRTGKSVGYTF TGTGCCAGCAGAACAGGGAAATCGGTGGGCTACACCTTC
few NA TRBJ1-2 TRBV25-1 CASSESNRAGYGYTF TGTGCCAGCAGTGAATCAAACAGGGCAGGCTATGGCTACACCTTC
NA TRBD1 TRBJ2-1 TRBV18 CASSPGTGVQGQFF TGTGCCAGCTCACCAGGGACAGGGGTTCAGGGGCAGTTCTTC
NA TRBD2 TRBJ2-7 TRBV4-1 CASSRPLAAGENEQYF TGCGCCAGCAGCCGTCCCCTAGCGGCGGGCGAGAACGAGCAGTACTTC
NA NA TRBJ2-7 TRBV5-6 CASSAGPSYEQYF TGTGCCAGCAGCGCGGGACCGAGCTACGAGCAGTACTTC
NA NA TRBJ1-1 TRBV29-1 CSVPTGGNTEAFF TGCAGCGTTCCTACGGGAGGGAACACTGAAGCTTTCTTT
NA NA TRBJ1-1 TRBV9 CASSVETDSGVTFF TGTGCCAGCAGCGTAGAGACCGACAGTGGGGTGACTTTCTTT
few TRBD1 TRBJ1-2 TRBV2 CASSEYRGRGVNYGYTF TGTGCCAGCAGTGAATACAGGGGGCGCGGGGTAAACTATGGCTACACCTTC
NA NA TRBJ1-1 TRBV3-1/TRBV3-2 CASSQDLRNTEAFF TGTGCCAGCAGCCAAGACCTTCGGAACACTGAAGCTTTCTTT
NA NA TRBJ1-2 TRBV5-6 CASSPSSARLSGYTF TGTGCCAGCAGCCCTTCGTCTGCGAGGTTGAGTGGCTACACCTTC
NA NA TRBJ2-5 TRBV5-1 CASGQLGGNTETQYF TGCGCCAGCGGACAGCTGGGGGGGAATACCGAGACCCAGTACTTC
once NA TRBJ1-1 TRBV7-9 CASTPEGVGTEAFF TGTGCCAGCACGCCTGAGGGGGTGGGCACTGAAGCTTTCTTT